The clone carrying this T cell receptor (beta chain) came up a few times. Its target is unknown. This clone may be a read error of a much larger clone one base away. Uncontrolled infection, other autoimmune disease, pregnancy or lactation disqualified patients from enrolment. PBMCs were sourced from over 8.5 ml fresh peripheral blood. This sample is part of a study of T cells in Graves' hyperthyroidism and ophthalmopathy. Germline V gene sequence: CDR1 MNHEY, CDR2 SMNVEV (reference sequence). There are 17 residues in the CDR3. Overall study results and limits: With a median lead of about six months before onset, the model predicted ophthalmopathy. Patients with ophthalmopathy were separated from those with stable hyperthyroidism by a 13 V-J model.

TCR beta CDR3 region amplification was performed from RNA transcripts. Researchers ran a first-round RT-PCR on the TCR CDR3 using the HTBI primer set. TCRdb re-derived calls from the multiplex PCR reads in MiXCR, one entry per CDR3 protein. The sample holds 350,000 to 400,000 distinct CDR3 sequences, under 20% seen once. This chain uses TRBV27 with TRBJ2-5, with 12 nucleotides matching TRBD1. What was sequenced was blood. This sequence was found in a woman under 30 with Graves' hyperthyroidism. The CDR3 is CASSSRGQGAIQETKYF. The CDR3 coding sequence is TGTGCCAGCAGTTCACGGGGACAGGGGGCAATTCAAGAGACCAAGTACTTC.